Included here is one T cell receptor (beta chain) sequence, with context. The data derive from a study of blood T cells in healthy people across ages. A second PCR, run for about 7 to 11 cycles, used a sample-barcoded 5' primer plus a J-beta primer mix. TCRdb re-derived calls from the 5' RACE reads in MiXCR, one entry per CDR3 protein. Altogether more than 900,000 distinct CDR3 sequences are present, approximately 26% being singletons, with the ten largest covering less than 0.85%. With 3 bases clipped from V and 4 bases from J, the junction kept 8 bases outside the gene matches. The length of the CDR3 is 14 residues. CDR1 and CDR2 from the germline V gene are DFQATT and SNEGSKA (reference sequence). This sample was also put to use in a study of T cells of mothers and their children. As reported in that work: The sample comes from fewer than ten healthy Caucasian donors: mothers and children. cDNA was synthesized from all extracted RNA at about 1.6 ug per reaction. The authors identified no persistent microchimeric T cell clones.

The TCR sequence derives from a girl aged 2-10 years in good health. V gene TRBV20-1 combines with J gene TRBJ2-7; TRBD2 aligns across 8 bases. Sequenced material: blood. CDR3 region: CSASGAGVYYEQYF. The CDR3 DNA sequence: TGCAGTGCTAGCGGAGCGGGAGTTTATTACGAGCAGTACTTC.